The source of this T cell receptor (beta chain) is a study of T cells in tuberculosis. Libraries were prepared by immunoSEQ multiplex PCR; TCRdb keeps only in-frame clonotypes and omits some of them. The table has some 31,000 clones, approximately 95% seen once. This receptor was obtained from a donor aged 10-29 years with latent tuberculosis or without tuberculosis infection. Sample: PBMCs.

The CDR3 coding sequence is TGTGCCAGCAGCTTACTCGGCAGTGAGGACACTGAAGCTTTCTTT. Protein: CASSLLGSEDTEAFF. This chain connects TRBV7-9 to TRBJ1-1; D remains ambiguous. Trimming took off 2 bases at V and 3 bases at J, with 13 bases between the two ends. In germline, CDR1 is SEHNR, CDR2 FQNEAQ (reference sequence). This CDR3 is 15 amino acids long.